These T cell receptor beta chains were read from a single sample in a study of PD-L1 blockade in urothelial cancer. Method: immunoSEQ multiplex PCR; TCRdb's copy keeps in-frame clones and lacks some. The sample yields tens of thousands of clones, around 83% seen once. The sequences come from PBMCs, collected around atezolizumab (anti-PD-L1) treatment. These receptors came from a woman between 65 and 79 years old with urothelial cancer. Each CDR3 is given with its conserved first and last residue. Fields, in order: V gene, J gene, D gene, clone size, CDR3 protein, CDR3 DNA. A D gene is named only where the DNA matches it firmly. Expanded clones are given a class, and other clones once, few, many or no size at all.

TRBV4-3	TRBJ1-1	-	-	CASSQLDRDTEAFF	TGCGCCAGCAGCCAACTGGATCGGGACACTGAAGCTTTCTTT
TRBV7-2	TRBJ1-4	-	-	CASSEQRTNEKLFF	TGTGCCAGCAGCGAACAGAGAACTAATGAAAAACTGTTTTTT
TRBV5-5	TRBJ1-3	-	once	CASSVWGAGNTIYF	TGTGCCAGCTCCGTCTGGGGGGCTGGAAACACCATATATTTT
TRBV6-1	TRBJ1-2	TRBD1	-	CASRPGGRGYGYTF	TGTGCCAGCAGACCAGGGGGGCGCGGCTATGGCTACACCTTC
TRBV19	TRBJ1-4	TRBD1	-	CASKERQGDEKLFF	TGTGCCAGTAAGGAGAGACAGGGGGACGAAAAACTGTTTTTT
TRBV10-3	TRBJ2-7	-	few	CAISESVGGSDEQYF	TGTGCCATCAGTGAGTCTGTAGGGGGAAGCGACGAGCAGTACTTC
TRBV30	TRBJ1-3	-	-	CAWSYRVLFSGNTIYF	TGTGCCTGGAGTTACAGGGTTCTATTCTCTGGAAACACCATATATTTT
TRBV5-1	TRBJ1-1	-	few	CASSLGQGGSTEAFF	TGCGCCAGCAGCTTGGGTCAGGGCGGGAGCACTGAAGCTTTCTTT
TRBV5-1	TRBJ1-1	TRBD1	-	CASRVGTGMNTEAFF	TGCGCCAGCAGGGTGGGGACAGGAATGAACACTGAAGCTTTCTTT
TRBV27	TRBJ2-7	TRBD2	-	CASRLAGDYEQYF	TGTGCCAGCAGGCTAGCGGGAGACTACGAGCAGTACTTC
TRBV5-1	TRBJ2-1	TRBD2	-	CASSVGLRTANEQFF	TGCGCCAGCAGCGTGGGACTACGGACGGCGAATGAGCAGTTCTTC
TRBV6-1	TRBJ2-7	-	once	CASSVSQTYEQYF	TGTGCCAGCAGTGTATCACAGACCTACGAGCAGTACTTC
TRBV9	TRBJ2-2	-	-	CASSGTAESPRDTGELFF	TGTGCCAGCAGCGGTACCGCCGAGTCTCCGAGGGACACCGGGGAGCTGTTTTTT